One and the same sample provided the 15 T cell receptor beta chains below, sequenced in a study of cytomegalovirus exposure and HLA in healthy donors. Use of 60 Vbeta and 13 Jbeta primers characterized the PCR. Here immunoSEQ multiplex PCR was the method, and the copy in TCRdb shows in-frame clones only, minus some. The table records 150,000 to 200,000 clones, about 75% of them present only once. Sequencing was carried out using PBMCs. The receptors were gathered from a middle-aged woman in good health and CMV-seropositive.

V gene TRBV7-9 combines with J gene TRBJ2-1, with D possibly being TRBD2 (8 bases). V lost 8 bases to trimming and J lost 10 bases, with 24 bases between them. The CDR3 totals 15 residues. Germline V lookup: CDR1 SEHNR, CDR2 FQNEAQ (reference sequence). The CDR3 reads CASDQGTGGGGEQFF. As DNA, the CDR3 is TGTGCCAGCGACCAAGGGACGGGAGGGGGCGGGGAGCAGTTCTTC.

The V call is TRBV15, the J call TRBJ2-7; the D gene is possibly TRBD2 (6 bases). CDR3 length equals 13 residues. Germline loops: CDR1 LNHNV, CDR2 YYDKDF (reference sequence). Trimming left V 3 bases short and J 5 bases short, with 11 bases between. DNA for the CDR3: TGTGCCACCAGCAGGGGGGAGGTCCACGAGCAGTACTTC. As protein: CATSRGEVHEQYF.

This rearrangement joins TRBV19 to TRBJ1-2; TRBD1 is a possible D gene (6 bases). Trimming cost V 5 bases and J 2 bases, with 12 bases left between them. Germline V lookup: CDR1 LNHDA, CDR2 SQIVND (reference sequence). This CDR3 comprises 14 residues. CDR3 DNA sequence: TGTGCCAGTAGTCCAGACAGGCTAAACTATGGCTACACCTTC. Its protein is CASSPDRLNYGYTF.

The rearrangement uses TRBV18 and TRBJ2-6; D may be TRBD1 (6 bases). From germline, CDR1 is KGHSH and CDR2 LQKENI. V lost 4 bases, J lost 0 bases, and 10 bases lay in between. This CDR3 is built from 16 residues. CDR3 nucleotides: TGTGCCAGCTCACAGGACAGAACCTCTGGGGCCAACGTCCTGACTTTC. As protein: CASSQDRTSGANVLTF.

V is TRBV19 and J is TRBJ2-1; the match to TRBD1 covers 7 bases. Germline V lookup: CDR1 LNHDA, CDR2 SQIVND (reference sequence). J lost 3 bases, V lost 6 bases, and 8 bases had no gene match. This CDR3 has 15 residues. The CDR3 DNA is TGTGCCAGTAGAATGGGACAGACAGGCTACAATGAGCAGTTCTTC. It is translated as CASRMGQTGYNEQFF.

DNA for the CDR3: TGTGCCAGCAGTGTGGTTGCGGGAGCGTCAAATGAGCAGTTCTTC. This translates into CASSVVAGASNEQFF. The chain uses TRBV6-1 and TRBJ2-1; 7 nucleotides match TRBD2. After removal of 4 bases from V and 7 bases from J, the junction contained 10 bases not matched to a gene. CDR3 length: 15 residues. Germline V gene lookup returns CDR1 MNHNS and CDR2 SASEGT.

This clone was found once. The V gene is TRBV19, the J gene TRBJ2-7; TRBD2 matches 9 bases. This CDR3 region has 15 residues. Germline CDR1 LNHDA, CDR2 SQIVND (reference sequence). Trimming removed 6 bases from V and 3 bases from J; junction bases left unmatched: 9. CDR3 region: CASSPSGMVGYEQYF. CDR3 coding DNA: TGTGCCAGTAGCCCTAGCGGGATGGTTGGCTACGAGCAGTACTTC.

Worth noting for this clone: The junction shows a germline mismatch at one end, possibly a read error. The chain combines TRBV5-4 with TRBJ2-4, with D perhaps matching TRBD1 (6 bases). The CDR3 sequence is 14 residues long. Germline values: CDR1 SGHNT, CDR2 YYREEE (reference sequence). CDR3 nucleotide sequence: TGTGCCAGCAGCTTGGACAGGGCCACAAACATTCAGTACTTC. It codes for CASSLDRATNIQYF.

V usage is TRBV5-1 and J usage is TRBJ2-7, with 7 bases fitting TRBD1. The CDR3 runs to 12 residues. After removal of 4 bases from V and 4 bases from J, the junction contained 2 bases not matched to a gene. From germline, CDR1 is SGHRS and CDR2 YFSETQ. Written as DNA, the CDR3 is TGCGCCAGCAGCGACAGGGTGTACGAGCAGTACTTC. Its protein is CASSDRVYEQYF.

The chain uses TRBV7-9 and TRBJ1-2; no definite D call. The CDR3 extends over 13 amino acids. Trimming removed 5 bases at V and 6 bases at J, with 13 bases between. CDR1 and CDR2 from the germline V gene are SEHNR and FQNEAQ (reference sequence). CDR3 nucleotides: TGTGCCAGCAGCCGCGGGGTTGGGCATGGCTACACCTTC. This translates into CASSRGVGHGYTF. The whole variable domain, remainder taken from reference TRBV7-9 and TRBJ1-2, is DTGVSQNPRHKITKRGQNVTFRCDPISEHNRLYWYRQTLGQGPEFLTYFQNEAQLEKSRLLSDRFSAERPKGSFSTLEIQRTEQGDSAMYLCASSRGVGHGYTFGSGTRLTVV.

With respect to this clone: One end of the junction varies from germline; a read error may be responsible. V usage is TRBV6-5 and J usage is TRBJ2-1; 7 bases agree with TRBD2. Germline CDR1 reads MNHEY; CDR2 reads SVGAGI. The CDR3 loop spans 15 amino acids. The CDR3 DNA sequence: TGTGCCAGTGCATTAAGTGGTACCGGGGGGTCTGAGCAATTCTTC. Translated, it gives CASALSGTGGSEQFF.

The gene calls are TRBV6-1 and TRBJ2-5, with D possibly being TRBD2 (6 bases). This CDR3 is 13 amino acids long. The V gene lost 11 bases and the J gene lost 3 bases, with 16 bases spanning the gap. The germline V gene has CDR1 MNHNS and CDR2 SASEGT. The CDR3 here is CAGGDFSKETQYF. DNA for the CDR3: TGTGCCGGAGGGGATTTCTCAAAAGAGACCCAGTACTTC.

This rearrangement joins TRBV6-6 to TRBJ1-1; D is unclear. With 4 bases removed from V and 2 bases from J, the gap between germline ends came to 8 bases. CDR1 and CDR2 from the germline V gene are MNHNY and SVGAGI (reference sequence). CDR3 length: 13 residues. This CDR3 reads CASSSPTNTEAFF. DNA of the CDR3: TGTGCCAGCAGTTCTCCAACTAACACTGAAGCTTTCTTT.

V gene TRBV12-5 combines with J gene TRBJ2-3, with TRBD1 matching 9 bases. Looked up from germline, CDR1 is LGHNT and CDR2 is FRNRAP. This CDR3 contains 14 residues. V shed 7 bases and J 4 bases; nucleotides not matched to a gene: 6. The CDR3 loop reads CASAMDRGADTQYF. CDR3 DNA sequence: TGTGCTAGTGCTATGGACAGGGGCGCAGATACGCAGTATTTT.

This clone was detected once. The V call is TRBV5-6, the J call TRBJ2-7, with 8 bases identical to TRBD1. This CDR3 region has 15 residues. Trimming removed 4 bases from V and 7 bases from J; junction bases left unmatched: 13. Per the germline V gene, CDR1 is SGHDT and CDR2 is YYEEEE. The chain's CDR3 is CASSKGDRGVGEQYF. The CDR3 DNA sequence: TGTGCCAGCAGCAAAGGCGACAGGGGTGTGGGAGAGCAGTACTTC.